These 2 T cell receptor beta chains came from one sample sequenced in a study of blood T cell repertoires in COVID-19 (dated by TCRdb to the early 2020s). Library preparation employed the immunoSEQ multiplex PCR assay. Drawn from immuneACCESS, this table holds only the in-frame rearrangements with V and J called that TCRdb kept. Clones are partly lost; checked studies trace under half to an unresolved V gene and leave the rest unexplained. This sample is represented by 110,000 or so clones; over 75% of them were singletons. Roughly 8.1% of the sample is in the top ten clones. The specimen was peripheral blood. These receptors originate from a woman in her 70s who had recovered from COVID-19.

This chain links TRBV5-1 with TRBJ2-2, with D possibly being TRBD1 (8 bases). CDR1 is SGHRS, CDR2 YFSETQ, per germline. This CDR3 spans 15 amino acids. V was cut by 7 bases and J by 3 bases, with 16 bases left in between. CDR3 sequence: CASRTGSGDTGELFF. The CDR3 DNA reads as TGCGCCAGCCGGACAGGGAGCGGGGACACCGGGGAGCTGTTTTTT.

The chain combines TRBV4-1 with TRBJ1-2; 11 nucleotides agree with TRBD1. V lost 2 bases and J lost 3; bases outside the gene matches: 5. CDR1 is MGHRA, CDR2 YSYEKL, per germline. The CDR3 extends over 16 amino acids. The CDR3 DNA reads TGCGCCAGCAGCCAACCCCGGACAGGGGGCTACTATGGCTACACCTTC. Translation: CASSQPRTGGYYGYTF.